The rows below give T cell receptor beta chains drawn from one sample of a study of lymphopenia after photon versus proton radiotherapy. Some clones are missing from TCRdb's copy, which holds only in-frame ones; the method was immunoSEQ multiplex PCR. Altogether tens of thousands of clones are present, 80% to 90% being singletons, with the ten largest covering about 1.3%. Sequencing was performed on peripheral blood, taken from a patient treated with proton-based radiotherapy. The origin of the receptors is a man aged 55-75 years with pancreatic cancer. Each CDR3 is given with its conserved first and last residue. D genes are given only for firm matches. Clone size appears in some rows only: once, few, many, or a class for an expanded clone.

j_call v_call clone_size d_call cdr3_aa cdr3_nt
TRBJ2-1 TRBV7-2 . TRBD1 CASSLFSGGDEQFF TGTGCCAGCAGCTTATTTTCAGGGGGCGATGAGCAGTTCTTC
TRBJ2-1 TRBV5-1 once TRBD2 CASSFTLTGGSYNEQFF TGCGCCAGCAGCTTTACCCTTACGGGGGGCTCCTACAATGAGCAGTTCTTC
TRBJ2-2 TRBV28 few . CASSLGGWSLRTNTGELFF TGTGCCAGCAGTTTAGGGGGTTGGAGTCTCCGTACGAACACCGGGGAGCTGTTTTTT
TRBJ2-2 TRBV5-6 . TRBD1 CASSLGDRATGELFF TGTGCCAGCAGCTTAGGGGACAGGGCCACCGGGGAGCTGTTTTTT
TRBJ1-2 TRBV28 . . CASEGSPYGYTF TGTGCCAGCGAGGGAAGCCCCTATGGCTACACCTTC
TRBJ1-2 TRBV18 . . CASSPPYSEYGYTF TGTGCCAGCTCACCACCTTACAGCGAATATGGCTACACCTTC
TRBJ2-1 TRBV7-2 . TRBD2 CASSLNGASGAYNEQFF TGTGCCAGCAGCTTAAATGGGGCTAGCGGGGCCTACAATGAGCAGTTCTTC
TRBJ2-4 TRBV21-1 . . CASSNQKPTGGWNKNIQYF TGTGCCAGCAGCAACCAGAAGCCCACGGGGGGGTGGAACAAAAACATTCAGTACTTC
TRBJ2-3 TRBV30 . . CAWRGKSTDTQYF TGTGCCTGGCGAGGGAAGAGCACAGATACGCAGTATTTT
TRBJ1-4 TRBV7-2 . . CASSRRQAATNEKLFF TGTGCCAGCAGCCGCCGTCAAGCCGCAACTAATGAAAAACTGTTTTTT
TRBJ2-3 TRBV29-1 . TRBD1 CSALGTGLEDTQYF TGCAGCGCATTAGGGACAGGGCTTGAAGATACGCAGTATTTT
TRBJ2-1 TRBV9 . TRBD2 CASSGSGNNYNEQFF TGTGCCAGCAGCGGAAGCGGGAATAACTACAATGAGCAGTTCTTC
TRBJ1-2 TRBV7-9 few . CASSQGEYGYTF TGTGCCAGCAGCCAAGGGGAGTACGGCTACACCTTC
TRBJ1-4 TRBV5-1 . . CASSAGPSSQEKLFF TGCGCCAGCAGCGCGGGCCCTAGTTCGCAGGAAAAACTGTTTTTT
TRBJ2-3 TRBV6-4 . TRBD1 CASSVRTGADTQYF TGTGCCAGCAGTGTCCGGACAGGGGCAGATACGCAGTATTTT
TRBJ1-5 TRBV30 . TRBD1 CAWRGGTVNQPQHF TGTGCCTGGAGGGGAGGGACAGTGAATCAGCCCCAGCATTTT
TRBJ1-3 TRBV11-2 . . CASSLISGNTIYF TGTGCCAGCAGCCTAATCTCTGGAAACACCATATATTTT
TRBJ2-3 TRBV7-2 . . CASSLVPRRTDTQYF TGTGCCAGCAGCTTAGTACCCAGGCGCACAGATACGCAGTATTTT
TRBJ1-2 TRBV7-2 . . CASSLWAGPSWGYTF TGTGCCAGCAGCTTATGGGCAGGCCCTTCTTGGGGCTACACCTTC
TRBJ1-2 TRBV28 . . CASSLPPAGEDYGYTF TGTGCCAGCAGTTTACCCCCCGCGGGGGAGGACTATGGCTACACCTTC
TRBJ1-4 TRBV9 once . CASSDGLRELFF TGTGCCAGCAGCGATGGATTGAGGGAACTGTTTTTT
TRBJ2-3 TRBV6-1 . . CASRERTDTQYF TGTGCCAGCAGGGAGCGCACAGATACGCAGTATTTT
TRBJ2-1 TRBV9 . . CASSAAGATYNEQFF TGTGCCAGCAGCGCCGCCGGGGCGACGTACAATGAGCAGTTCTTC
TRBJ2-3 TRBV11-3 . TRBD2 CASSLHNPLAGGPSTDTQYF TGTGCCAGCAGCTTACATAACCCCCTAGCGGGAGGGCCAAGCACAGATACGCAGTATTTT
TRBJ2-2 TRBV15 . . CATSSHRVNTGELFF TGTGCCACCAGCAGCCACAGGGTGAACACCGGGGAGCTGTTTTTT
TRBJ2-3 TRBV28 . . CASSQQSWMADTQYF TGTGCCAGCAGTCAGCAGTCCTGGATGGCAGATACGCAGTATTTT
TRBJ1-1 TRBV2 . . CASRIRENTEAFF TGTGCCAGCAGGATTAGAGAGAACACTGAAGCTTTCTTT
TRBJ1-2 TRBV4-1 . TRBD1 CASSQGGQGNYGYTF TGCGCCAGCAGCCAAGGGGGACAGGGAAACTATGGCTACACCTTC
TRBJ2-1 TRBV11-2 few . CASSLEAGFGEQFF TGTGCCAGCAGCTTAGAGGCAGGGTTCGGTGAGCAGTTCTTC
TRBJ2-1 TRBV18 . . CASSLGLGGNEQFF TGTGCCAGCTCACTCGGGCTGGGGGGCAATGAGCAGTTCTTC
TRBJ2-2 TRBV4-3 . TRBD2 CASSQVVAGGTNTGELFF TGCGCCAGCAGCCAAGTGGTAGCGGGAGGTACGAACACCGGGGAGCTGTTTTTT
TRBJ1-5 TRBV5-1 . TRBD1 CASSRTGGDQPQHF TGCGCCAGCAGCCGAACAGGGGGAGATCAGCCCCAGCATTTT
TRBJ2-3 TRBV7-2 few . CASTPLGGNTQYF TGTGCCAGCACCCCACTTGGAGGGAATACGCAGTATTTT
TRBJ1-2 TRBV28 . . CASSTRTGYTF TGTGCCAGCAGTACCCGAACGGGCTACACCTTC
TRBJ2-7 TRBV4-1 . . CASSGGLLSSYEQYF TGCGCCAGCAGCGGTGGATTACTGAGCTCCTACGAGCAGTACTTC
TRBJ1-5 TRBV6-6 few . CASSYSAYRPQHF TGTGCCAGCAGTTACTCGGCTTACCGGCCCCAGCATTTT
TRBJ2-5 TRBV29-1 . . CSVERGVRGETQYF TGCAGCGTTGAAAGAGGGGTCCGGGGGGAGACCCAGTACTTC
TRBJ1-1 TRBV27 once TRBD1 CAGDRGVFF TGTGCAGGGGACAGGGGGGTTTTCTTT
TRBJ2-1 TRBV5-4 . . CASSIGQYNEQFF TGTGCCAGCAGCATTGGACAGTACAATGAGCAGTTCTTC
TRBJ2-7 TRBV15 once . CATSRPSSEQYF TGTGCCACCAGCAGACCGAGTTCCGAGCAGTACTTC
TRBJ1-1 TRBV5-1 . . CASSPDAGVSEAFF TGCGCCAGCAGCCCTGACGCAGGGGTCTCTGAAGCTTTCTTT
TRBJ1-1 TRBV4-3 . . CASSQVGRTTEAFF TGCGCCAGCAGCCAAGTGGGGAGGACCACTGAAGCTTTCTTT
TRBJ1-2 TRBV6-5 . . CASSYVGGRNYGYTF TGTGCCAGCAGTTACGTAGGGGGGCGAAACTATGGCTACACCTTC
TRBJ2-7 TRBV10-3 . . CATAGRDGNEQYF TGTGCCACCGCCGGAAGAGACGGGAACGAGCAGTACTTC
TRBJ2-7 TRBV11-3 once TRBD2 CASSSGLAGRYEQYF TGTGCCAGCAGCTCCGGACTAGCGGGACGCTACGAGCAGTACTTC
TRBJ2-7 TRBV11-2 . . CASSLVAVYEQYF TGTGCCAGCAGCTTGGTTGCCGTCTACGAGCAGTACTTC
TRBJ2-4 TRBV5-6 . . CASSQRYGTQYF TGTGCCAGCAGCCAAAGATATGGAACACAGTACTTC
TRBJ2-3 TRBV7-3 medium-sized TRBD2 CASSATGRSTDTQYF TGTGCCAGCAGCGCAACCGGGAGGAGCACAGATACGCAGTATTTT
TRBJ1-2 TRBV25-1 . . CASSEYRGLGGYTF TGTGCCAGCAGTGAATATCGGGGGCTGGGAGGCTACACCTTC
TRBJ2-3 TRBV5-4 . . CASSSVSTDTQYF TGTGCCAGCAGCTCGGTGAGCACAGATACGCAGTATTTT
TRBJ1-4 TRBV18 . . CASSSGLGSEKLFF TGTGCCAGCTCATCAGGACTCGGATCCGAAAAACTGTTTTTT
TRBJ2-3 TRBV5-6 . . CASSLGLAATDTQYF TGTGCCAGCAGCTTAGGGCTAGCCGCCACAGATACGCAGTATTTT
TRBJ2-7 TRBV6-5 . . CASKRVSYEQYF TGTGCCAGCAAGAGGGTCTCCTACGAGCAGTACTTC
TRBJ2-2 TRBV28 . . CASRGDFNTGELFF TGTGCCAGCAGGGGGGACTTTAACACCGGGGAGCTGTTTTTT
TRBJ2-7 TRBV7-2 . . CASRPTGTYEQYF TGTGCCAGCAGACCTACAGGGACCTACGAGCAGTACTTC
TRBJ2-3 TRBV28 few . CASSPPRGPQYF TGTGCCAGCAGTCCCCCCAGGGGCCCGCAGTATTTT
TRBJ2-7 TRBV19 . . CASSIYDEQYF TGTGCCAGTAGTATATACGACGAGCAGTACTTC
TRBJ2-7 TRBV10-2 . TRBD2 CASSSGGGSFYEQYF TGCGCCAGCAGTTCGGGGGGGGGCTCTTTTTACGAGCAGTACTTC
TRBJ2-1 TRBV30 . . CAWSVWRDNEQFF TGTGCCTGGAGTGTATGGAGAGACAATGAGCAGTTCTTC